This TCR beta chain is drawn from a study of untreated major depressive disorder. Regarding the study as a whole: Depressed patients' CD4+ T cells carried increased TRBV05-01 (Vbeta 5.1) usage versus control CD4+ T cells. Sequencing comparisons covered only three preselected Vbeta families.

Sequencing used immunoSEQ multiplex PCR; TCRdb keeps in-frame clones, though not all of them. The sample contains under 20,000 clones, more than 85% of which appear only once. About this clone: Its antigen is not identified.

CDR1 is SGHNT, CDR2 YYREEE, per germline (reference sequence). The J segment lost 3 bases and the V segment lost 4 bases, leaving 9 bases of the junction unmatched. This CDR3 is built from 16 residues. The chain couples TRBV5-4 to TRBJ2-1, with TRBD1 identical over 8 bases. This TCR was sampled from a woman aged 40-49 years with major depressive disorder. Sequenced sample: CD4+ T cells from PBMCs. CDR3: CASSPFPGQDYNEQFF. CDR3 nucleotide sequence: TGTGCCAGCAGCCCCTTCCCGGGACAGGACTACAATGAGCAGTTCTTC.